Listed below are T cell receptor beta chains from one sample, sequenced in a study of identical twins. TCRdb recomputed calls from the 5' RACE reads with MiXCR, one row per CDR3 protein. The sample includes hundreds of thousands of distinct CDR3 sequences, approximately 13% of them seen just once. The data also belong to a second study, concerning yellow fever vaccine responses in identical twins.

The sequencing input was PBMCs. The source is a woman under 30 in good health. The CDR3 runs from the conserved cysteine through the conserved F or W. D genes are given only for firm matches. Expanded clones get a size class; other rows say once, few or many, or leave the size out.

D | size | J | V | CDR3 | DNA
- | many | TRBJ2-3 | TRBV28 | CASSPGLISTDTQYF | TGTGCCAGCAGCCCGGGACTGATTAGCACAGATACGCAGTATTTT
- | - | TRBJ1-6 | TRBV12-3/TRBV12-4 | CASSLRREDNSPLHF | TGTGCCAGCAGTTTGCGCAGGGAGGATAATTCACCCCTCCACTTT
- | few | TRBJ2-7 | TRBV2 | CASSEGLLIIEQYF | TGTGCCAGCAGCGAAGGACTCCTGATAATCGAGCAGTACTTC
- | - | TRBJ1-5 | TRBV25-1 | CASPKERVSNQPQHF | TGTGCCAGCCCAAAGGAACGGGTAAGCAATCAGCCCCAGCATTTT
TRBD1 | - | TRBJ1-1 | TRBV6-1 | CASGGHGTGGRPEAFF | TGTGCCAGCGGGGGACACGGGACAGGGGGTAGGCCTGAAGCTTTCTTT
- | - | TRBJ1-3 | TRBV6-1 | CASSPVTDDKLSGNTIYF | TGTGCCAGCAGTCCCGTAACAGACGACAAACTCTCTGGAAACACCATATATTTT
- | few | TRBJ2-1 | TRBV29-1 | CSVADGTYNEQFF | TGCAGCGTTGCTGACGGCACCTACAATGAGCAGTTCTTC
TRBD1 | - | TRBJ2-2 | TRBV29-1 | CSVTTGLTTGELFF | TGCAGCGTGACGACAGGGTTGACCACCGGGGAGCTGTTTTTT
- | few | TRBJ1-4 | TRBV27 | CASRSGTGGKLFF | TGTGCCAGCAGATCCGGGACGGGCGGAAAACTGTTTTTT
- | many | TRBJ2-1 | TRBV2 | CASSGSNEQFF | TGTGCCAGCAGTGGTAGTAATGAGCAGTTCTTC
TRBD1 | many | TRBJ1-5 | TRBV20-1 | CSARTGGNQPQHF | TGCAGTGCCAGGACAGGGGGCAATCAGCCCCAGCATTTT
- | many | TRBJ2-1 | TRBV7-2 | CASSFLGAYNEQFF | TGTGCCAGCAGCTTCCTCGGGGCCTACAATGAGCAGTTCTTC
TRBD2 | few | TRBJ2-1 | TRBV25-1 | CASIPSGIGRHEQFF | TGTGCCAGCATCCCGAGCGGGATCGGCCGTCATGAGCAGTTCTTC
TRBD2 | many | TRBJ2-2 | TRBV7-6 | CASSLAPSGVTGELFF | TGTGCCAGCAGCTTAGCGCCTAGCGGGGTCACCGGGGAGCTGTTTTTT
- | - | TRBJ2-2 | TRBV20-1 | CSAVTMTGTNTGELFF | TGCAGTGCCGTCACCATGACAGGAACGAACACCGGGGAGCTGTTTTTT
TRBD1 | - | TRBJ1-5 | TRBV27 | CASSPDRGRGQPQHF | TGTGCCAGCAGCCCCGACAGGGGGAGAGGACAGCCCCAGCATTTT
- | few | TRBJ1-1 | TRBV28 | CASRPTLNTEAFF | TGTGCCAGCAGGCCGACCTTGAACACTGAAGCTTTCTTT
- | few | TRBJ2-1 | TRBV28 | CASSRMALGNEQFF | TGTGCCAGCAGTCGAATGGCCCTGGGGAATGAGCAGTTCTTC
- | few | TRBJ2-3 | TRBV28 | CASSFDRTSTDTQYF | TGTGCCAGCAGTTTCGACAGGACTAGCACAGATACGCAGTATTTT
TRBD2 | many | TRBJ2-1 | TRBV3-1 | CASSSRTSGTYNEQFF | TGTGCCAGCAGCTCGAGGACTAGCGGGACGTACAATGAGCAGTTCTTC
- | - | TRBJ2-2 | TRBV20-1 | CSARAGQSNTGELFF | TGCAGTGCTAGAGCTGGACAGTCGAACACCGGGGAGCTGTTTTTT
TRBD2 | - | TRBJ2-3 | TRBV12-3/TRBV12-4 | CASSFGREGNTQYF | TGTGCCAGCAGTTTTGGGCGGGAGGGAAATACGCAGTATTTT
TRBD2 | many | TRBJ2-2 | TRBV11-2 | CASSLRTSGAGELFF | TGTGCCAGCAGCCTAAGGACTAGCGGGGCCGGGGAGCTGTTTTTT
TRBD2 | many | TRBJ2-7 | TRBV28 | CASSPRLAGRREQYF | TGTGCCAGCAGTCCCCGACTAGCGGGACGTCGTGAGCAGTACTTC
TRBD1 | - | TRBJ1-4 | TRBV11-2 | CASSGRDREDSNEKLFF | TGTGCCAGCAGCGGCCGGGACAGGGAGGATTCTAATGAAAAACTGTTTTTT
- | - | TRBJ2-2 | TRBV12-3/TRBV12-4 | CASNYANTGELFF | TGTGCCAGCAATTATGCGAACACCGGGGAGCTGTTTTTT
- | - | TRBJ1-2 | TRBV5-5 | CASSSDMNYGYTF | TGTGCCAGCAGCTCAGACATGAACTATGGCTACACCTTC
- | many | TRBJ1-1 | TRBV7-9 | CASGLGSEAFF | TGTGCCAGCGGGTTGGGCTCTGAAGCTTTCTTT
TRBD2 | few | TRBJ2-1 | TRBV20-1 | CSASRGLAGSYNEQFF | TGCAGTGCTAGTCGCGGCCTAGCGGGCAGCTACAATGAGCAGTTCTTC
- | once | TRBJ2-3 | TRBV5-1 | CASSLGTQRSDTQYF | TGCGCCAGCAGCCTGGGGACTCAGAGGTCAGATACGCAGTATTTT
- | many | TRBJ1-1 | TRBV5-1 | CASKGNTEAFF | TGCGCCAGCAAGGGGAACACTGAAGCTTTCTTT
- | few | TRBJ2-3 | TRBV12-3/TRBV12-4 | CASSLGGAVTDTQYF | TGTGCCAGCAGTTTAGGGGGGGCTGTCACAGATACGCAGTATTTT
- | - | TRBJ2-2 | TRBV11-2 | CASMDSWGTGELFF | TGTGCCAGCATGGACAGTTGGGGTACCGGGGAGCTGTTTTTT
- | - | TRBJ2-2 | TRBV6-6 | CASTSGVSGELFF | TGTGCCAGCACCTCAGGGGTATCCGGGGAGCTGTTTTTT
- | many | TRBJ1-6 | TRBV10-3 | CAISSQNGGSPLHF | TGTGCCATCAGCTCCCAAAACGGGGGGTCACCCCTCCACTTT
- | - | TRBJ2-3 | TRBV24-1 | CAIVLWKTTDTQYF | TGTGCCATCGTCCTATGGAAGACCACAGATACGCAGTATTTT
TRBD1 | once | TRBJ2-7 | TRBV4-2 | CASSQGQVREQYF | TGTGCCAGCAGCCAGGGACAGGTGAGGGAGCAGTACTTC
TRBD1 | - | TRBJ2-7 | TRBV18 | CAGGTVSYEQYF | TGTGCCGGTGGGACAGTCTCCTACGAGCAGTACTTC
- | few | TRBJ2-7 | TRBV25-1 | CASSTPRAGSDEQYF | TGTGCCAGCAGCACCCCAAGGGCCGGTAGTGACGAGCAGTACTTC
TRBD1 | few | TRBJ1-1 | TRBV6-5 | CASSYSANRGKDTEAFF | TGTGCCAGCAGTTACTCCGCAAACAGGGGTAAGGACACTGAAGCTTTCTTT
TRBD2 | few | TRBJ2-1 | TRBV7-7 | CASSPSSGNYNEQFF | TGTGCCAGCAGCCCATCTAGCGGGAATTACAATGAGCAGTTCTTC
TRBD2 | - | TRBJ2-2 | TRBV12-3/TRBV12-4 | CASTWKASGTLNTGELFF | TGTGCCAGCACATGGAAGGCTAGCGGGACCCTGAACACCGGGGAGCTGTTTTTT
- | - | TRBJ1-4 | TRBV18 | CASSPPTGLREKLFF | TGTGCCAGCTCACCACCGACAGGCCTCCGAGAAAAACTGTTTTTT
- | - | TRBJ2-1 | TRBV11-2 | CASSPRTRVGQFF | TGTGCCAGCAGCCCCCGTACCCGGGTAGGGCAGTTCTTC
TRBD1 | few | TRBJ1-1 | TRBV5-1 | CASSSIGQGAFF | TGCGCCAGCAGCTCGATTGGACAGGGGGCTTTCTTT
- | - | TRBJ1-4 | TRBV19 | CASSPRDTNEKLFF | TGTGCCAGTAGTCCCCGGGATACGAATGAAAAACTGTTTTTT
- | few | TRBJ2-1 | TRBV12-3/TRBV12-4 | CASSLGGRGKYNEQFF | TGTGCCAGCAGTCTTGGGGGCCGGGGGAAATACAATGAGCAGTTCTTC